These 19 T cell receptor beta chains originate from one sample sequenced in a study of T cells in Graves' hyperthyroidism and ophthalmopathy (dated 2019 in TCRdb). Receptor libraries were prepared by multiplex PCR. Sequenced on an Illumina HiSeq 2000. TCR beta CDR3 regions were amplified from RNA transcripts. For the first round of RT-PCR on the TCR CDR3, the HTBI primer set was used together with the Qiagen OneStep RT-PCR kit. TCRdb reprocessed the public reads (quality trimming at Q25 with fastp, clone calling with MiXCR) and kept in-frame beta chains. Rows with a matching CDR3 protein are joined into one entry that keeps the most common DNA and genes. For this sample there are fewer than 350,000 distinct CDR3 sequences; 15% to 20% appear just once. Roughly 15% of the sample comes from the top ten. The sample was blood. These receptors were collected from a woman aged 35 to 49 with Graves' ophthalmopathy.

This clonotype was seen more than once but under ten times. It may be a read error: a sequence one base away is much more abundant. CDR3 in amino acids: CVSRDDFEAFF. CDR3 bases: TGTGTCAGCAGAGATGATTTCGAAGCTTTCTTT. This chain connects TRBV27 to TRBJ1-1; no reliable D call. This CDR3 region has 11 residues. Looked up from germline, CDR1 is MNHEY and CDR2 is SMNVEV (reference sequence).

This clonotype was recorded many times. This chain uses TRBV7-9 with TRBJ2-7; 8 bases line up with TRBD1. This CDR3 is 15 amino acids long. V lost 4 bases to trimming and J lost 5 bases; unmatched junction nucleotides: 10. The germline V gene encodes CDR1 SEHNR and CDR2 FQNEAQ (reference sequence). Here the CDR3 DNA reads TGTGCCAGCAGCTCTCCCGGACAGGGCGACCACGAGCAGTACTTC. The encoded protein is CASSSPGQGDHEQYF.

This clonotype appeared many times. The chain uses TRBV28 and TRBJ2-5; the match to TRBD2 covers 8 bases. The V gene's germline CDR1 is MDHEN and CDR2 SYDVKM. The V segment lost 6 bases and the J segment 3 bases; nucleotides outside the gene matches: 18. The CDR3 has 18 residues. The DNA of the CDR3 is TGTGCCAGCAGCCGGTTGGCGGGCGGGAGGCCGGGGGAAGAGACCCAGTACTTC. This codes for CASSRLAGGRPGEETQYF.

This clonotype was observed many times. The chain couples TRBV2 to TRBJ1-1; D is uncertain. Trimming stripped 8 bases from V and 10 bases from J, with 17 bases between. Germline CDR1 SNHLY, CDR2 FYNNEI. There are 12 residues in the CDR3. The CDR3 spells CASPQTPAGAFF. The DNA for the CDR3 is TGTGCCAGCCCTCAGACCCCGGCTGGAGCTTTCTTT.

Ten or more counts support this clonotype. The CDR3 reads CASSFGTGGNQPQHF. The CDR3 nucleotides read TGTGCCAGCAGTTTCGGGACAGGGGGCAATCAGCCCCAGCATTTT. The chain carries TRBV6-5 and TRBJ1-5, with 10 bases lining up with TRBD1. This CDR3 has 15 residues. With V trimmed by 4 bases and J by 2 bases, 2 bases remained unmatched. In germline, CDR1 is MNHEY, CDR2 SVGAGI.

A few counts support this clonotype. The CDR3 loop is CASSLVNEQFF. The CDR3 DNA is TGTGCCAGCAGTTTGGTCAATGAGCAGTTCTTC. This rearrangement joins TRBV12-3 or TRBV12-4 to TRBJ2-1; D is unclear. V dropped 3 bases and J dropped 6 bases, with 3 bases sitting between them. The CDR3 has 11 amino acids.

This clonotype was seen at least ten times. V is TRBV18 and J is TRBJ2-3, with 7 bases lining up with TRBD1. This CDR3 is built from 15 residues. The junction had 5 bases not matched to a gene; V was cut back by 3 bases and J by 2 bases. Germline V CDR1 and CDR2: KGHSH, LQKENI. CDR3 DNA: TGTGCCAGCTCACCTGACAGGGCTGACACAGATACGCAGTATTTT. This encodes CASSPDRADTDTQYF. The full variable domain, completed using reference TRBV18 and TRBJ2-3, is NAGVMQNPRHLVRRRGQEARLRCSPMKGHSHVYWYRQLPEEGLKFMVYLQKENIIDESGMPKERFSAEFPKEGPSILRIQQVVRGDSAAYFCASSPDRADTDTQYFGPGTRLTVL.

This clonotype was observed a handful of times. This chain uses TRBV20-1 with TRBJ2-5, with 13 bases fitting TRBD2. Trimming cost V 8 bases and J 3 bases; bases outside gene matches: 6. Germline V lookup: CDR1 DFQATT, CDR2 SNEGSKA (reference sequence). This CDR3 comprises 14 residues. Here the CDR3 DNA reads TGCAGTCCCACTGGACTAGCGGGAGAAGAGACCCAGTACTTC. The encoded protein is CSPTGLAGEETQYF.

This clonotype was observed at least ten times. The chain joins TRBV6-5 to TRBJ2-6, with unresolved D. This CDR3 has 15 amino acids. Trimming took 6 bases from V and 2 from J, leaving 11 bases between them. Germline V lookup: CDR1 MNHEY, CDR2 SVGAGI. CDR3 protein: CASRSSSPGANVLTF. For the CDR3, the DNA is TGTGCCAGCAGATCCTCCTCCCCTGGGGCCAACGTCCTGACTTTC.

This clonotype occurred many times. The V gene is TRBV7-8, the J gene TRBJ2-7, with D perhaps TRBD1 or TRBD2 (5 bases each). V gave up 5 bases and J gave up 0 bases, with 11 bases separating them. The CDR3 covers 14 residues. Germline V gene data show CDR1 as SGHVS and CDR2 as FQNEAQ. In nucleotides, the CDR3 is TGTGCCAGCAGCCCGGGACGGAGCTCCTACGAGCAGTACTTC. As protein: CASSPGRSSYEQYF. The variable domain in full, with the rest retrieved from reference TRBV7-8 and TRBJ2-7, is GAGVSQSPRYKVAKRGQDVALRCDPISGHVSLFWYQQALGQGPEFLTYFQNEAQLDKSGLPSDRFFAERPEGSVSTLKIQRTQQEDSAVYLCASSPGRSSYEQYFGPGTRLTVT.

The sample holds many counts of this clonotype. The rearrangement uses TRBV20-1 and TRBJ1-2; perhaps TRBD1 as D (5 bases). Germline lookup yields CDR1 DFQATT and CDR2 SNEGSKA (reference sequence). V lost 0 bases, J lost 2 bases, and 13 bases lay in between. The CDR3 covers 15 residues. Written as DNA, the CDR3 is TGCAGTGCTAGAGATTACGACAGCCAAAACTATGGCTACACCTTC. Encoded protein: CSARDYDSQNYGYTF.

This clonotype appeared many times. The gene calls are TRBV3-1 and TRBJ2-2, with TRBD2 as a possible D gene (5 bases). V shed 4 bases and J shed 5 bases, with 11 bases lying between them. The CDR3 spans 14 residues. Germline V gene data show CDR1 as LGHDT and CDR2 as YNNKEL (reference sequence). The CDR3 DNA sequence: TGTGCCAGCAGCCCTTCGACGGGGACCGGGGAGCTGTTTTTT. The encoded protein is CASSPSTGTGELFF.

This clonotype occurred many times. The gene calls are TRBV5-1 and TRBJ1-5, with a possible D match to TRBD1 (5 bases). The germline V gene encodes CDR1 SGHRS and CDR2 YFSETQ. Trimming left V 1 base short and J 2 bases short, with 22 bases between. This CDR3 region has 19 residues. This chain's CDR3 is CASSLLSGTRLRGNQPQHF. In DNA, the CDR3 is TGCGCCAGCAGCTTGTTGTCAGGGACCCGGCTGAGGGGCAATCAGCCCCAGCATTTT.

This clonotype has ten or more counts. The chain is built from TRBV28 and TRBJ2-5, with TRBD2 as a possible D gene (6 bases). V lost 4 bases and J lost 2, with 11 bases in between. This CDR3 has 14 amino acids. The germline V gene encodes CDR1 MDHEN and CDR2 SYDVKM. The CDR3 loop reads CASSYPGEQETQYF. CDR3 sequence (DNA): TGTGCCAGCAGTTATCCGGGGGAGCAAGAGACCCAGTACTTC. Drawing the rest from reference TRBV28 and TRBJ2-5, the complete variable domain is DVKVTQSSRYLVKRTGEKVFLECVQDMDHENMFWYRQDPGLGLRLIYFSYDVKMKEKGDIPEGYSVSREKKERFSLILESASTNQTSMYLCASSYPGEQETQYFGPGTRLLVL.

This clonotype was found a few times. CDR3 residues: CASSFWGGPSSYNSPLHF. DNA for the CDR3: TGTGCCAGCAGCTTTTGGGGAGGCCCGAGCTCCTATAATTCACCCCTCCACTTT. The chain carries TRBV5-4 and TRBJ1-6; the D is unclear. V lost 2 bases to trimming and J lost 0 bases, with 15 bases between them. CDR3 length equals 18 residues. Germline CDR1 is SGHNT and CDR2 is YYREEE (reference sequence).

Only a few counts were recorded for this clonotype. A much larger clone sits a single nucleotide away, making a read error possible. V gene TRBV5-4 combines with J gene TRBJ2-7, with 7 bases identical to TRBD1. The end of the DNA is better explained by TRBJ2-1, so the J call may be wrong. The germline V gene has CDR1 SGHNT and CDR2 YYREEE (reference sequence). The CDR3 sequence is 15 residues long. The CDR3 DNA reads as TGTGCCAGCAGCTTGACGACAGGGAGCTCCTACGAGCAGTTCTTC. Amino acid sequence: CASSLTTGSSYEQFF.

This clonotype was counted ten times or more. This sequence joins TRBV12-3 or TRBV12-4 and TRBJ1-1; maybe TRBD1 (6 bases). This CDR3 has 16 amino acids. Trimming shortened V by 4 bases and J by 3 bases, and 18 bases separated the two germline ends. CDR3 protein: CASSYRYTGSDTEAFF. The CDR3 nucleotides read TGTGCCAGCAGTTACCGGTACACAGGGTCGGACACTGAAGCTTTCTTT.

The chain joins TRBV28 to TRBJ2-7, with D perhaps assigned TRBD1 or TRBD2 (6 bases each). This CDR3 spans 13 amino acids. V lost 6 bases and J lost 6, with 15 bases in between. Germline V gives CDR1 MDHEN, CDR2 SYDVKM. The chain's CDR3 is CASRLGGQAEQYF. The DNA for the CDR3 is TGTGCCAGCAGGTTAGGGGGGCAGGCCGAGCAGTACTTC.

The chain carries TRBV6-1 and TRBJ2-2; TRBD2 aligns across 10 bases. CDR3 length: 16 amino acids. The germline gives CDR1 MNHNS, CDR2 SASEGT. The ends lost 4 bases at V and 1 base at J; junction bases unmatched: 3. DNA of the CDR3: TGTGCCAGCAGTGCATTAGCGGGAGGGAACACCGGGGAGCTGTTTTTT. The encoded protein is CASSALAGGNTGELFF.